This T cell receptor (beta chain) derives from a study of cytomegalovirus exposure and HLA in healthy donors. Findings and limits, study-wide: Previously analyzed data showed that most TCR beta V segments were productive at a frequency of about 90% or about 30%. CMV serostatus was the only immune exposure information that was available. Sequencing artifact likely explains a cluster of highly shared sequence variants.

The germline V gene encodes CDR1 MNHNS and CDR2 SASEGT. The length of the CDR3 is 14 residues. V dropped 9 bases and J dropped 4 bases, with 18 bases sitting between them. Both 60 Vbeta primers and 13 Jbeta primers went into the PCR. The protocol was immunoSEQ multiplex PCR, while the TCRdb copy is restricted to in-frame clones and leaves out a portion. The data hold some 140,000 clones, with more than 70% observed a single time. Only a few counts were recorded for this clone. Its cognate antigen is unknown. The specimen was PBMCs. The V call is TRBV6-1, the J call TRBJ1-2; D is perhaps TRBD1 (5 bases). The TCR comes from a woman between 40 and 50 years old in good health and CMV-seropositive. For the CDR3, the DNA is TGTGCCAGTTGGGGCCGGGCCTCTTTCTATGGCTACACCTTC. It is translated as CASWGRASFYGYTF.